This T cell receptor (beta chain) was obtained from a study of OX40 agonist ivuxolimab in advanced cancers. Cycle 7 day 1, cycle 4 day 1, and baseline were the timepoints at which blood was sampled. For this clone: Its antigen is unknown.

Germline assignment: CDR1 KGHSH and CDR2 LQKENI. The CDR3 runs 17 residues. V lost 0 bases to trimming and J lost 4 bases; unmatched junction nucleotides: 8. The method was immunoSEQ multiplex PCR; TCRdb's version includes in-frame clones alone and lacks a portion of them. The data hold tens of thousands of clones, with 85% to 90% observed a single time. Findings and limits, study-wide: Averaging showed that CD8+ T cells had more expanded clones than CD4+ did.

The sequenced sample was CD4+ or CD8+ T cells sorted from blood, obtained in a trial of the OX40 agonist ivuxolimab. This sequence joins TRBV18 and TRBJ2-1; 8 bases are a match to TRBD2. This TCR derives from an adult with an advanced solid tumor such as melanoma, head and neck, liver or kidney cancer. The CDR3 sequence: CASSPPGLVAGYNEQFF. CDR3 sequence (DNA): TGTGCCAGCTCACCACCAGGTTTGGTAGCGGGGTACAATGAGCAGTTCTTC.